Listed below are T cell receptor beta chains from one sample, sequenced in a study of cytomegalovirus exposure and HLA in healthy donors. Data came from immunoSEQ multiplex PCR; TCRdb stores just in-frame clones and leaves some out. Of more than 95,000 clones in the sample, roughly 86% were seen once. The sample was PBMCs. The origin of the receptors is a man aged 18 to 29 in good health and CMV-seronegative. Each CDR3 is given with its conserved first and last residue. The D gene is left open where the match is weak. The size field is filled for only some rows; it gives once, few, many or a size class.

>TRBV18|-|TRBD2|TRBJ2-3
CASSPQPTERGATDTQYF
TGTGCCAGCTCACCTCAACCTACCGAGCGGGGGGCCACAGATACGCAGTATTTT
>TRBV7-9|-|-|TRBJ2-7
CASSLSPNYEQYF
TGTGCCAGCAGCCTAAGCCCGAACTACGAGCAGTACTTC
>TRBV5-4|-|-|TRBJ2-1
CASSSDLFNEQFF
TGTGCCAGCAGCTCCGACTTGTTCAATGAGCAGTTCTTC
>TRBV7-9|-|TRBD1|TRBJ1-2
CASSLGGQGARGYTF
TGTGCCAGCAGCTTAGGAGGACAGGGGGCGAGAGGCTACACCTTC
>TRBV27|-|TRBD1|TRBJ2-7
CASSSRQGTYEQYF
TGTGCCAGCAGTTCCCGACAGGGGACCTACGAGCAGTACTTC
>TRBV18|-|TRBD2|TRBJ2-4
CASSPPGGGKNIQYF
TGTGCCAGCTCACCACCTGGCGGGGGGAAAAACATTCAGTACTTC
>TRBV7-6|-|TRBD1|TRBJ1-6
CASSWGQGYNSPLHF
TGTGCCAGCAGCTGGGGACAGGGCTATAATTCACCCCTCCACTTT
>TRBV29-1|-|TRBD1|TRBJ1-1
CSVAGTTGAVIEDTEAFF
TGCAGCGTGGCCGGGACCACAGGGGCCGTCATCGAGGACACTGAAGCTTTCTTT
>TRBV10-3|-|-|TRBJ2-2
CASHEDSVNTGELFF
TGTGCCTCTCACGAGGATAGCGTGAACACCGGGGAGCTGTTTTTT
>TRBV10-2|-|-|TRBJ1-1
CASKSALNTEAFF
TGCGCCAGCAAGAGTGCCTTGAACACTGAAGCTTTCTTT
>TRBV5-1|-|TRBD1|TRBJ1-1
CASSLAGTGGVRAFF
TGCGCCAGCAGCTTGGCCGGGACAGGGGGCGTCAGAGCTTTCTTT
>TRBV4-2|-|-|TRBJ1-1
CASSQDLGRGTEAFF
TGTGCCAGCAGCCAAGATCTGGGGCGAGGAACTGAAGCTTTCTTT
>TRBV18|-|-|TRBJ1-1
CASSPPGWGGNTEAFF
TGTGCCAGCTCACCACCCGGCTGGGGGGGGAACACTGAAGCTTTCTTT
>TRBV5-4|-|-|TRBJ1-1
CASSLGGPNTEAFF
TGTGCCAGCAGTTTGGGGGGGCCGAACACTGAAGCTTTCTTT
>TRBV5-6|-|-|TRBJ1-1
CASSLPGPYSEAFF
TGTGCCAGCAGCTTACCCGGTCCGTACTCAGAAGCTTTCTTT
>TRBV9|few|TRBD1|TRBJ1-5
CASSVAGTANQPQHF
TGTGCCAGCAGCGTCGCCGGGACAGCCAATCAGCCCCAGCATTTT
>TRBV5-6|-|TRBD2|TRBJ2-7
CASSSGLAYEQYF
TGTGCCAGCAGCTCCGGACTAGCGTACGAGCAGTACTTC
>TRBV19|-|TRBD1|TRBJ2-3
CASSITGADTQYF
TGTGCCAGTAGTATTACAGGGGCAGATACGCAGTATTTT
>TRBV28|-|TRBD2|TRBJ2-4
CASSLGLAGGSQYF
TGTGCCAGCAGTCTGGGACTAGCGGGGGGGTCTCAGTACTTC
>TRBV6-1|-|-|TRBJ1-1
CASLIFQGNTEAFF
TGTGCCAGCCTCATCTTTCAGGGGAACACTGAAGCTTTCTTT
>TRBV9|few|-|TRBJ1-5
CASSVNGWSEPQHF
TGTGCCAGCAGCGTTAACGGGTGGTCGGAGCCCCAGCATTTT
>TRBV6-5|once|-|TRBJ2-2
CASSPDRRGTGELFF
TGTGCCAGCAGTCCTGATCGGCGAGGGACCGGGGAGCTGTTTTTT
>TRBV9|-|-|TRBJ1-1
CASSPAGSEAFF
TGTGCCAGCAGCCCGGCGGGGTCTGAAGCTTTCTTT
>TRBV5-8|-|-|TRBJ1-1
CASSSRDIRTEAFF
TGTGCCAGCAGCTCCCGTGATATTCGGACTGAAGCTTTCTTT
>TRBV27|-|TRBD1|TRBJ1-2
CASSDRGDGYTF
TGTGCCAGCAGTGACAGGGGTGACGGCTACACCTTC
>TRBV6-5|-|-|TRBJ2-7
CASSEGYEQYF
TGTGCCAGCAGTGAGGGCTACGAGCAGTACTTC
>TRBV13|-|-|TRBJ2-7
CASSVLQGYEQYF
TGTGCCAGCAGCGTCCTACAGGGATACGAGCAGTACTTC
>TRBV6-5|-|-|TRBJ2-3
CASKPSKIPGDTQYF
TGTGCCAGCAAACCTTCGAAGATCCCCGGGGATACGCAGTATTTT
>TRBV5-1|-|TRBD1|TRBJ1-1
CASGTIGTGGLNTEAFF
TGCGCCAGCGGCACAATCGGGACAGGGGGCCTCAACACTGAAGCTTTCTTT
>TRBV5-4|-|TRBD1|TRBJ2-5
CASSIDRGRETQYF
TGTGCCAGCAGCATAGACAGGGGCAGAGAGACCCAGTACTTC
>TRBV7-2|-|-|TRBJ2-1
CASSSQGSSYNEQFF
TGTGCCAGCAGCTCGCAGGGGTCTTCATACAATGAGCAGTTCTTC
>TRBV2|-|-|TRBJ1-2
CASSETLGQGSYGYTF
TGTGCCAGCAGTGAAACCTTGGGGCAGGGGAGCTATGGCTACACCTTC
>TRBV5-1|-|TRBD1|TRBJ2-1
CASSPDRALVNEQFF
TGCGCCAGCAGCCCCGACAGGGCTCTGGTCAATGAGCAGTTCTTC
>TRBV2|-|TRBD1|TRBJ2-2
CASKVPRTGMNTGELFF
TGTGCCAGCAAGGTCCCTCGGACAGGGATGAACACCGGGGAGCTGTTTTTT
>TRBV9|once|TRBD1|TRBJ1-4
CASSVGTGVNEKLFF
TGTGCCAGCAGCGTGGGGACAGGGGTTAATGAAAAACTGTTTTTT
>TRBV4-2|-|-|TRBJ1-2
CASSQERVNYGYTF
TGTGCCAGCAGCCAAGAGAGGGTTAACTATGGCTACACCTTC
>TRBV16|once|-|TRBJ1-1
CASSQSQQALNTEAFF
TGTGCCAGCAGCCAATCGCAACAGGCCTTAAACACTGAAGCTTTCTTT
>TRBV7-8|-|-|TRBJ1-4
CASSPTAYNEKLFF
TGTGCCAGCAGCCCTACAGCATATAATGAAAAACTGTTTTTT
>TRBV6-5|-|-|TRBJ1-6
CASSSQAAGGSPLHF
TGTGCCAGCAGTTCACAGGCCGCCGGGGGGTCACCCCTCCACTTT
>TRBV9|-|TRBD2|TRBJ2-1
CASSVAGGPYNEQFF
TGTGCCAGCAGCGTAGCGGGGGGGCCCTACAATGAGCAGTTCTTC
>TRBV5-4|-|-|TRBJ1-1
CASSLQPGNTEAFF
TGTGCCAGCAGCTTGCAGCCAGGGAACACTGAAGCTTTCTTT